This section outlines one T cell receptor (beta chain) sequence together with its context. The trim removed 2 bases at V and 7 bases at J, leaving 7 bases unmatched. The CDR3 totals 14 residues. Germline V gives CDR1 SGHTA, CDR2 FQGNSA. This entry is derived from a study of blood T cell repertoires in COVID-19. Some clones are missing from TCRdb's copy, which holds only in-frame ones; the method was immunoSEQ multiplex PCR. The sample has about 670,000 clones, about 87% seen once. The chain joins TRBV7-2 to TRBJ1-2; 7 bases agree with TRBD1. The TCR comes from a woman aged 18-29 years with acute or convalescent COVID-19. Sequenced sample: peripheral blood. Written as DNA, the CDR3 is TGTGCCAGCAGCTTATGGGACAGTGCCTTTGGCTACACCTTC. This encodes CASSLWDSAFGYTF.